This T cell receptor (beta chain) was obtained from a study of T cell responses to AZD1222 COVID-19 vaccine. Germline assignment: CDR1 LNHNV and CDR2 YYDKDF (reference sequence). V dropped 0 bases and J dropped 4; count of bases not matched to a gene: 8. The length of the CDR3 is 17 residues. Generated by immunoSEQ multiplex PCR, the TCRdb table keeps only in-frame clones and is missing some. The repertoire has about 100,000 clones, around 87% of them found once; the top ten carry roughly 15%. The clonotype was recovered from an adult in good health. The V gene is TRBV15, the J gene TRBJ1-4; TRBD1 aligns across 7 bases. The sample here was peripheral blood, taken on day 0 of AZD1222 vaccination. The CDR3 DNA reads as TGTGCCACCAGCAGAGATTTCGGGGACAGTCTTAATGAAAAACTGTTTTTT. Its translation is CATSRDFGDSLNEKLFF.